The text below deals with one T cell receptor (beta chain). Its specificity is not known. CDR1 is SEHNR and CDR2 is FQNEAQ in the germline V gene (reference sequence). The CDR3 totals 12 residues. The germline V and J ends were trimmed by 5 bases and 8 bases, with 10 bases remaining between them. This specimen comes from a study of vaccination effects on CD4 cells after COVID-19. In the study overall: Researchers reported culturing two million PBMC in each well, adding 8 to 10 IU/ml IL-2 and roughly 11 ug/ml peptides.

Researchers isolated CD4+ T cells once 9 to 11 days of culture had elapsed. The protocol was immunoSEQ multiplex PCR, while the TCRdb copy is restricted to in-frame clones and leaves out a portion. The data hold under 40,000 clones, with about 71% observed a single time. The starting material was CD4+ T cells from PBMCs cultured without peptide, obtained before COVID-19 vaccination. The clonotype was recovered from a human donor who received a COVID-19 vaccine. J is TRBJ1-3 and V is TRBV7-9; D is unresolved. CDR3 loop: CASSPPWDTIYF. The CDR3 DNA sequence: TGTGCCAGCAGCCCACCTTGGGACACCATATATTTT.